These T cell receptor beta chains were read from a single sample in a study of cytomegalovirus exposure and HLA in healthy donors. Clones were sequenced by immunoSEQ multiplex PCR, and TCRdb holds only the in-frame ones, with some missing. The profile shows 190,000 or so clones, about 85% of them singletons. Sequencing was performed on PBMCs. Receptors originate from a woman in her fifties or sixties in good health and CMV-seropositive. Both conserved end residues are part of each CDR3. Each record gives: V gene, J gene, D gene, CDR3 length, clone size, CDR3 protein, CDR3 DNA. The D gene is left open where the match is weak. The size of a clone is reported for some rows only, either as once, few or many, or as a class for expanded clones.

v_gene: TRBV19; j_gene: TRBJ1-5; d_gene: NA; len: 14; abundance: few; CDR3aa: CASRTTGSNQPQHF; CDR3nt: TGTGCCAGTAGGACGACAGGTAGCAATCAGCCCCAGCATTTT
v_gene: TRBV5-4; j_gene: TRBJ1-6; d_gene: NA; len: 13; abundance: NA; CDR3aa: CASSPQTDSPLHF; CDR3nt: TGTGCCAGCAGCCCGCAGACAGACTCACCCCTCCACTTT
v_gene: TRBV7-9; j_gene: TRBJ2-1; d_gene: TRBD2; len: 16; abundance: NA; CDR3aa: CASSPERGVRITEQFF; CDR3nt: TGTGCCAGCAGCCCAGAGCGGGGGGTGCGGATCACTGAGCAGTTCTTC
v_gene: TRBV5-1; j_gene: TRBJ1-6; d_gene: NA; len: 15; abundance: NA; CDR3aa: CASSLETGYNSPLHF; CDR3nt: TGCGCCAGCAGCTTGGAAACAGGGTATAATTCACCCCTCCACTTT
v_gene: TRBV4-1; j_gene: TRBJ1-1; d_gene: TRBD1; len: 15; abundance: NA; CDR3aa: CASSHPGTANTEAFF; CDR3nt: TGCGCCAGCAGCCACCCCGGGACAGCGAACACTGAAGCTTTCTTT
v_gene: TRBV27; j_gene: TRBJ2-3; d_gene: TRBD2; len: 19; abundance: NA; CDR3aa: CASSSGEGISGGLTDTQYF; CDR3nt: TGTGCCAGCAGTTCTGGCGAAGGCATTAGCGGGGGGCTCACAGATACGCAGTATTTT
v_gene: TRBV11-2; j_gene: TRBJ1-2; d_gene: NA; len: 11; abundance: NA; CDR3aa: CASSRGGGYTF; CDR3nt: TGTGCCAGCAGCCGAGGGGGTGGCTACACCTTC
v_gene: TRBV5-4; j_gene: TRBJ2-5; d_gene: NA; len: 14; abundance: NA; CDR3aa: CASSLVRAPETQYF; CDR3nt: TGTGCCAGCAGCTTGGTGCGGGCCCCAGAGACCCAGTACTTC
v_gene: TRBV6-1; j_gene: TRBJ1-2; d_gene: NA; len: 11; abundance: NA; CDR3aa: CASQVNYGYTF; CDR3nt: TGTGCCAGCCAGGTAAACTATGGCTACACCTTC
v_gene: TRBV6-5; j_gene: TRBJ1-1; d_gene: TRBD1; len: 14; abundance: NA; CDR3aa: CASRPGGMNTEAFF; CDR3nt: TGTGCCAGCAGACCAGGGGGCATGAACACTGAAGCTTTCTTT
v_gene: TRBV19; j_gene: TRBJ2-7; d_gene: NA; len: 14; abundance: NA; CDR3aa: CASRTDRYSYEQYF; CDR3nt: TGTGCCAGTAGAACGGACAGATACTCCTACGAGCAGTACTTC
v_gene: TRBV7-2; j_gene: TRBJ2-5; d_gene: TRBD1; len: 14; abundance: NA; CDR3aa: CASSPQGAKETQYF; CDR3nt: TGTGCCAGCAGCCCACAGGGGGCGAAAGAGACCCAGTACTTC
v_gene: TRBV27; j_gene: TRBJ2-1; d_gene: NA; len: 12; abundance: NA; CDR3aa: CASSFIGGEQFF; CDR3nt: TGTGCCAGCAGTTTTATAGGGGGTGAGCAGTTCTTC
v_gene: TRBV15; j_gene: TRBJ2-3; d_gene: NA; len: 14; abundance: NA; CDR3aa: CATSRDRGTDTQYF; CDR3nt: TGTGCCACCAGCAGAGACAGGGGCACAGATACGCAGTATTTT
v_gene: TRBV6-5; j_gene: TRBJ1-2; d_gene: NA; len: 13; abundance: NA; CDR3aa: CASSSGLNYGYTF; CDR3nt: TGTGCCAGCAGTTCGGGTCTTAACTATGGCTACACCTTC
v_gene: TRBV6-5; j_gene: TRBJ1-2; d_gene: TRBD1; len: 15; abundance: few; CDR3aa: CASRISDRGLDGYTF; CDR3nt: TGTGCCAGCAGGATCTCCGACAGGGGGCTAGACGGCTACACCTTC
v_gene: TRBV6-5; j_gene: TRBJ2-5; d_gene: NA; len: 14; abundance: NA; CDR3aa: CASTQGGNQETQYF; CDR3nt: TGTGCCAGCACCCAGGGGGGCAATCAAGAGACCCAGTACTTC
v_gene: TRBV7-3; j_gene: TRBJ1-2; d_gene: TRBD1; len: 14; abundance: NA; CDR3aa: CASSLNSGGGGYTF; CDR3nt: TGTGCCAGCAGCTTAAATTCAGGGGGCGGGGGCTACACCTTC
v_gene: TRBV7-9; j_gene: TRBJ2-5; d_gene: TRBD2; len: 14; abundance: NA; CDR3aa: CASSPGTTGETQYF; CDR3nt: TGTGCCAGCAGCCCAGGGACTACCGGGGAGACCCAGTACTTC
v_gene: TRBV4-3; j_gene: TRBJ2-2; d_gene: NA; len: 15; abundance: NA; CDR3aa: CASREGGVDTGELFF; CDR3nt: TGCGCCAGCAGAGAAGGGGGGGTAGACACCGGGGAGCTGTTTTTT
v_gene: TRBV5-1; j_gene: TRBJ1-1; d_gene: NA; len: 15; abundance: NA; CDR3aa: CASSFPGWSDTEAFF; CDR3nt: TGCGCCAGCAGCTTCCCAGGGTGGTCGGACACTGAAGCTTTCTTT
v_gene: TRBV19; j_gene: TRBJ1-1; d_gene: NA; len: 13; abundance: NA; CDR3aa: CASSIRGVTEAFF; CDR3nt: TGTGCCAGTAGTATCAGGGGCGTCACTGAAGCTTTCTTT
v_gene: TRBV27; j_gene: TRBJ2-3; d_gene: NA; len: 15; abundance: NA; CDR3aa: CASSPLTGYTDTQYF; CDR3nt: TGTGCCAGCAGTCCTTTAACGGGGTACACAGATACGCAGTATTTT
v_gene: TRBV6-1; j_gene: TRBJ1-6; d_gene: TRBD1; len: 15; abundance: NA; CDR3aa: CASSIWDSRNSPLHF; CDR3nt: TGTGCCAGCAGTATCTGGGACAGTCGGAATTCACCCCTCCACTTT
v_gene: TRBV6-6; j_gene: TRBJ2-2; d_gene: TRBD2; len: 12; abundance: NA; CDR3aa: CASRGLSGELFF; CDR3nt: TGTGCCAGCAGGGGACTATCCGGGGAGCTGTTTTTT
v_gene: TRBV27; j_gene: TRBJ2-7; d_gene: TRBD1; len: 14; abundance: once; CDR3aa: CASSLSHRGYEQYF; CDR3nt: TGTGCCAGCAGTTTATCGCACAGGGGCTACGAGCAGTACTTC
v_gene: TRBV6-5; j_gene: TRBJ1-2; d_gene: TRBD1; len: 14; abundance: NA; CDR3aa: CASSTRQGDSGYTF; CDR3nt: TGTGCCAGCAGTACAAGACAGGGGGATTCTGGCTACACCTTC
v_gene: TRBV2; j_gene: TRBJ2-1; d_gene: TRBD1; len: 15; abundance: NA; CDR3aa: CASSEGDRVDNEQFF; CDR3nt: TGTGCCAGCAGTGAAGGGGACAGGGTTGACAATGAGCAGTTCTTC
v_gene: TRBV11-2; j_gene: TRBJ2-5; d_gene: TRBD2; len: 15; abundance: NA; CDR3aa: CASSSGGLGHQDQYF; CDR3nt: TGTGCCAGCAGCTCGGGGGGGTTGGGACACCAAGACCAGTACTTC
v_gene: TRBV9; j_gene: TRBJ2-3; d_gene: TRBD2; len: 17; abundance: once; CDR3aa: CASSVLASGYSTDTQYF; CDR3nt: TGTGCCAGCAGCGTCTTGGCTAGCGGGTACAGCACAGATACGCAGTATTTT
v_gene: TRBV25-1; j_gene: TRBJ1-4; d_gene: TRBD1; len: 15; abundance: few; CDR3aa: CASSLERGLEEKLFF; CDR3nt: TGTGCCAGCAGTTTAGAGAGGGGGCTGGAAGAAAAACTGTTTTTT
v_gene: TRBV30; j_gene: TRBJ1-2; d_gene: NA; len: 13; abundance: NA; CDR3aa: CAWTRRGFGGYTF; CDR3nt: TGTGCCTGGACCCGAAGGGGGTTCGGTGGCTACACCTTC
v_gene: TRBV4-3; j_gene: TRBJ2-2; d_gene: TRBD2; len: 18; abundance: many; CDR3aa: CASSQDATGLAGFGELFF; CDR3nt: TGCGCCAGCAGCCAAGACGCAACGGGACTAGCGGGGTTCGGGGAGCTGTTTTTT
v_gene: TRBV6-1; j_gene: TRBJ1-3; d_gene: NA; len: 14; abundance: NA; CDR3aa: CASSGQLSGNTIYF; CDR3nt: TGTGCCAGCAGTGGACAGCTCTCTGGAAACACCATATATTTT
v_gene: TRBV6-6; j_gene: TRBJ2-5; d_gene: NA; len: 15; abundance: NA; CDR3aa: CASSEIQGRQETQYF; CDR3nt: TGTGCCAGCAGCGAAATACAGGGTCGGCAAGAGACCCAGTACTTC
v_gene: TRBV6-5; j_gene: TRBJ2-4; d_gene: NA; len: 11; abundance: few; CDR3aa: CASSLGGIQYF; CDR3nt: TGTGCCAGCAGTCTCGGGGGCATTCAGTACTTC
v_gene: TRBV29-1; j_gene: TRBJ1-2; d_gene: TRBD1; len: 14; abundance: NA; CDR3aa: CSVDRTGRTGGYTF; CDR3nt: TGCAGCGTTGACAGGACAGGGAGAACGGGCGGCTACACCTTC
v_gene: TRBV28; j_gene: TRBJ2-2; d_gene: NA; len: 18; abundance: NA; CDR3aa: CASSFASYRAANTGELFF; CDR3nt: TGTGCCAGCAGTTTCGCAAGCTACAGGGCTGCGAACACCGGGGAGCTGTTTTTT
v_gene: TRBV4-1; j_gene: TRBJ1-5; d_gene: NA; len: 16; abundance: NA; CDR3aa: CASSQEVGLSNQPQHF; CDR3nt: TGCGCCAGCAGCCAAGAAGTTGGGCTTAGCAATCAGCCCCAGCATTTT
v_gene: TRBV18; j_gene: TRBJ2-7; d_gene: NA; len: 19; abundance: NA; CDR3aa: CASSPTLSDSRYISYEQYF; CDR3nt: TGTGCCAGCTCACCAACTTTGTCCGACAGCCGTTATATATCCTACGAGCAGTACTTC
v_gene: TRBV7-9; j_gene: TRBJ2-7; d_gene: TRBD1; len: 13; abundance: NA; CDR3aa: CASQDRAVDEQYF; CDR3nt: TGTGCCAGCCAGGACAGGGCGGTCGACGAGCAGTACTTC
v_gene: TRBV7-9; j_gene: TRBJ2-7; d_gene: NA; len: 13; abundance: NA; CDR3aa: CASSEYSDYEQYF; CDR3nt: TGTGCCAGCAGCGAGTACTCCGACTACGAGCAGTACTTC
v_gene: TRBV7-9; j_gene: TRBJ1-1; d_gene: NA; len: 13; abundance: few; CDR3aa: CASSLQGAVKAFF; CDR3nt: TGTGCCAGCAGTCTACAGGGCGCAGTTAAAGCTTTCTTT
v_gene: TRBV7-2; j_gene: TRBJ1-4; d_gene: NA; len: 14; abundance: NA; CDR3aa: CASSRQALGEKLFF; CDR3nt: TGTGCCAGCAGCAGACAGGCGCTTGGCGAAAAACTGTTTTTT
v_gene: TRBV28; j_gene: TRBJ1-6; d_gene: TRBD1; len: 17; abundance: NA; CDR3aa: CASSLRGGTGGNSPLHF; CDR3nt: TGTGCCAGCAGCCTCCGAGGGGGGACAGGTGGTAATTCACCCCTCCACTTT
v_gene: TRBV9; j_gene: TRBJ1-1; d_gene: TRBD1; len: 15; abundance: NA; CDR3aa: CASSRKIQGWTEAFF; CDR3nt: TGTGCCAGCAGCCGCAAGATACAGGGGTGGACTGAAGCTTTCTTT
v_gene: TRBV5-5; j_gene: TRBJ2-1; d_gene: TRBD2; len: 13; abundance: NA; CDR3aa: CASSLGFLGGEFF; CDR3nt: TGTGCCAGCAGCTTGGGGTTCCTTGGGGGGGAGTTCTTC
v_gene: TRBV6-1; j_gene: TRBJ2-2; d_gene: TRBD1; len: 13; abundance: NA; CDR3aa: CASRTGWSGELFF; CDR3nt: TGTGCCAGCAGGACAGGGTGGTCTGGGGAGCTGTTTTTT
v_gene: TRBV9; j_gene: TRBJ2-3; d_gene: TRBD1; len: 16; abundance: NA; CDR3aa: CASSVATGPSTDTQYF; CDR3nt: TGTGCCAGCAGCGTCGCGACAGGGCCTTCTACAGATACGCAGTATTTT
v_gene: TRBV4-1; j_gene: TRBJ2-7; d_gene: NA; len: 14; abundance: NA; CDR3aa: CASSQGGEVYEQYF; CDR3nt: TGCGCCAGCAGCCAAGGTGGAGAAGTCTACGAGCAGTACTTC
v_gene: TRBV6-5; j_gene: TRBJ2-1; d_gene: TRBD1; len: 15; abundance: NA; CDR3aa: CASRSGQGYYNEQFF; CDR3nt: TGTGCCAGCAGATCGGGACAGGGCTACTACAATGAGCAGTTCTTC
v_gene: TRBV7-9; j_gene: TRBJ1-2; d_gene: TRBD1; len: 14; abundance: NA; CDR3aa: CASSSRDSNYGYTF; CDR3nt: TGTGCCAGCAGCTCCAGGGACAGTAACTATGGCTACACCTTC
v_gene: TRBV19; j_gene: TRBJ2-3; d_gene: NA; len: 16; abundance: NA; CDR3aa: CASSIQGSVGTDTQYF; CDR3nt: TGTGCCAGTAGTATACAGGGTTCGGTAGGCACAGATACGCAGTATTTT
v_gene: TRBV4-2; j_gene: TRBJ1-1; d_gene: NA; len: 15; abundance: NA; CDR3aa: CASSQEETVNTEAFF; CDR3nt: TGTGCCAGCAGCCAAGAAGAAACGGTGAACACTGAAGCTTTCTTT
v_gene: TRBV7-9; j_gene: TRBJ2-1; d_gene: NA; len: 15; abundance: NA; CDR3aa: CASSFSPGLYNEQFF; CDR3nt: TGTGCCAGCAGCTTCAGTCCAGGGCTCTACAATGAGCAGTTCTTC
v_gene: TRBV6-6; j_gene: TRBJ1-1; d_gene: NA; len: 14; abundance: NA; CDR3aa: CASSYGGSGTEAFF; CDR3nt: TGTGCCAGCAGTTACGGGGGCTCGGGCACTGAAGCTTTCTTT
v_gene: TRBV19; j_gene: TRBJ2-3; d_gene: TRBD2; len: 15; abundance: NA; CDR3aa: CASSPLGGEIDTQYF; CDR3nt: TGTGCCAGTAGTCCCCTGGGAGGGGAAATAGATACGCAGTATTTT
v_gene: TRBV28; j_gene: TRBJ1-4; d_gene: NA; len: 16; abundance: NA; CDR3aa: CASSSTGAKSNEKLFF; CDR3nt: TGTGCCAGCAGCTCTACCGGAGCAAAGTCTAATGAAAAACTGTTTTTT
v_gene: TRBV5-4; j_gene: TRBJ1-3; d_gene: NA; len: 13; abundance: many; CDR3aa: CASSWMTGNTIYF; CDR3nt: TGTGCCAGCAGCTGGATGACAGGAAACACCATATATTTT